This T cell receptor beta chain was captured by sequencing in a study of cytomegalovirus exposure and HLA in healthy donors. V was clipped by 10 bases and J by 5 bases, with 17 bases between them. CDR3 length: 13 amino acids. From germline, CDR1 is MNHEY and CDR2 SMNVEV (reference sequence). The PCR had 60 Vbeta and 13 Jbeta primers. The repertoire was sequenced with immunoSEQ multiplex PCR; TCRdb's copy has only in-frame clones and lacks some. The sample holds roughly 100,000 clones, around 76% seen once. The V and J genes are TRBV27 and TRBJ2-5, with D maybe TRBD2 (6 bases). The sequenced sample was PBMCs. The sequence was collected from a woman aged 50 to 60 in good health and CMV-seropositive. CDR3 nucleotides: TGTGCCACTAGGGCGGGAAATAGGGAGACCCAGTACTTC. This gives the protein CATRAGNRETQYF.